The 9 T cell receptor beta chains presented below share a single source sample, sequenced in a study of a mutant IDH1 vaccine in newly diagnosed glioma. Produced via immunoSEQ multiplex PCR; TCRdb's table is partial and in-frame only. Among 30,000 or so clones, more than 85% were seen once, and the ten largest hold approximately 4.4%. Regarding time point: baseline, week 1 (first vaccination visit). The treatment here: pre-vaccination baseline after standard-of-care therapy. The material sequenced was PBMCs, taken from a glioma patient treated with radiotherapy, temozolomide or both. These TCRs come from a woman in her thirties or forties with glioma.

The V gene is TRBV6-6, the J gene TRBJ2-7, with 8 bases identical to TRBD1. The CDR3 loop spans 12 amino acids. Per germline, CDR1 MNHNY and CDR2 SVGAGI (reference sequence). V gave up 6 bases and J gave up 6 bases; unmatched junction bases: 4. In nucleotides, the CDR3 is TGTGCCAGCAGACCCGACAGGGGCGAGCAGTACTTC. Amino acid sequence: CASRPDRGEQYF.

The chain joins TRBV5-1 to TRBJ2-5, with 7 bases lining up with TRBD1. The CDR3 is made up of 14 amino acids. Trimming took 2 bases from V and 4 from J; bases not matched to a gene: 5. The germline gives CDR1 SGHRS, CDR2 YFSETQ. The DNA of the CDR3 is TGCGCCAGCAGCTTAGGGACAGTTCTAGAGACCCAGTACTTC. Amino acids: CASSLGTVLETQYF.

This chain connects TRBV6-5 to TRBJ2-1; D may be TRBD2 (6 bases). Germline V lookup: CDR1 MNHEY, CDR2 SVGAGI. The CDR3 spans 15 residues. Trimming shortened V by 5 bases and J by 0 bases, and 11 bases separated the two germline ends. Here the CDR3 DNA reads TGTGCCAGCAGTCCCGGGAGAAGCTCCTACAATGAGCAGTTCTTC. Translated: CASSPGRSSYNEQFF.

This rearrangement joins TRBV4-1 to TRBJ2-7, with 11 bases identical to TRBD2. This CDR3 region has 18 residues. Germline V gives CDR1 MGHRA, CDR2 YSYEKL. V shed 0 bases and J 2 bases; nucleotides not matched to a gene: 9. In nucleotides, the CDR3 is TGCGCCAGCAGCCAAGAGTCGACTAGCGGGAATCTACCCTACGAGCAGTACTTC. Translation gives CASSQESTSGNLPYEQYF.

The V call is TRBV2, the J call TRBJ2-7; D remains unclear. Trimming took 5 bases from V and 5 from J, leaving 10 bases between them. In germline, CDR1 is SNHLY, CDR2 FYNNEI. The CDR3 runs to 12 residues. The CDR3 reads CASSQSGNEQYF. The CDR3 DNA is TGTGCCAGCAGTCAAAGTGGGAACGAGCAGTACTTC.

V usage is TRBV6-6 and J usage is TRBJ1-2; D gene unclear. CDR1 and CDR2 from the germline V gene are MNHNY and SVGAGI (reference sequence). V lost 5 bases and J lost 2, with 12 bases in between. The CDR3 runs to 14 residues. Here the CDR3 reads CASSPTLVNYGYTF. CDR3 coding DNA: TGTGCCAGCAGTCCCACCCTAGTCAACTATGGCTACACCTTC.

This clone has more than one count but fewer than ten. V gene TRBV28 combines with J gene TRBJ2-3; 11 nucleotides line up with TRBD2. The CDR3 runs 13 residues. Germline values: CDR1 MDHEN, CDR2 SYDVKM. The V gene end was trimmed by 10 bases and the J gene end by 6 bases; junction bases not matched to a gene: 6. CDR3: CATRLAGSDTQYF. CDR3 nucleotides: TGTGCCACCAGACTAGCGGGAAGTGATACGCAGTATTTT.

The chain links TRBV19 to TRBJ2-6; TRBD1 matches 8 bases. V was pared by 2 bases and J by 0 bases, with 3 bases of the junction left unmatched. Germline CDR1 LNHDA, CDR2 SQIVND (reference sequence). The CDR3 loop spans 17 amino acids. CDR3 sequence reads: CASSIWTGTSGANVLTF. DNA for the CDR3: TGTGCCAGTAGTATATGGACAGGGACCTCTGGGGCCAACGTCCTGACTTTC.

The chain carries TRBV5-6 and TRBJ2-5; 8 bases map to TRBD2. The CDR3 length is 16 residues. Per the germline V gene, CDR1 is SGHDT and CDR2 is YYEEEE. V was pared by 1 base and J by 5 bases, with 10 bases of the junction left unmatched. As DNA, the CDR3 is TGTGCCAGCAGCTTGATGTTACGGGGGGGCGGGGAGACCCAGTACTTC. Its protein is CASSLMLRGGGETQYF.